This entry lists 3 T cell receptor beta chains sequenced from one sample in a study of blood T cells in healthy people across ages. Together with a sample-barcoded 5' primer, a J-beta primer mix was included in a second PCR lasting about 6 to 11 cycles. Each CDR3 protein is one row after TCRdb ran MiXCR on the 5' RACE reads. The sample carries fewer than 800,000 distinct CDR3 sequences, around 45% recorded once. Sequencing used blood. These receptors were collected from a woman between 55 and 75 years old in good health.

The table lists this clonotype with many counts. J is TRBJ2-1 and V is TRBV3-1; D is undetermined. The germline V and J ends were trimmed by 1 base and 5 bases, with 9 bases remaining between them. The CDR3 totals 14 residues. CDR1 is LGHDT, CDR2 YNNKEL, per germline (reference sequence). CDR3 bases: TGTGCCAGCAGCCAAGGAGAGACCCACAATGAGCAGTTCTTC. Its translation is CASSQGETHNEQFF.

J is TRBJ1-1 and V is TRBV9; D possibly corresponds to TRBD1 (5 bases). The CDR3 consists of 13 residues. Looked up from germline, CDR1 is SGDLS and CDR2 is YYNGEE. Trimming pared 1 base from V and 3 bases from J, leaving 7 bases between. CDR3 coding DNA: TGTGCCAGCAGCGTAAGCAGGGACACTGAAGCTTTCTTT. This sequence encodes CASSVSRDTEAFF.

The V and J genes are TRBV12-3 or TRBV12-4 and TRBJ2-7, with D possibly matching TRBD2 (5 bases). CDR3 size: 15 residues. Trimming removed 4 bases at V and 3 bases at J, with 16 bases between. The DNA for the CDR3 is TGTGCCAGCAGTTACCGAGCGGCGGGCATCTACGAGCAGTACTTC. It specifies CASSYRAAGIYEQYF.